This paragraph covers one TCR beta chain sequence. It has no known antigen specificity. Base qualities are not at hand, and no much larger clone is one base apart. This sample is drawn from a study of response to subunit inactivated influenza vaccine (dated by TCRdb to between 2017 and 2018). Context from the whole study: To follow how T cells responded to a trivalent subunit inactivated influenza vaccine, the researchers relied on deep quantitative profiling of the T cell receptor repertoire.

Counted from cysteine to phenylalanine, this CDR3 has 19 amino acids. Just CDR3 DNA is preserved here, 57 bases in frame from base 1. V is pruned by 6 bases and J by 4 bases, leaving 20 bases of the junction without a gene match. The germline V gene sets CDR1 to SNHLY and CDR2 to FYNNEI. What the study reported, not specific to this receptor: According to the authors, only a limited number of new T cells may be recruited by each seasonal influenza vaccination.

What the time point label conveys for this sample: approximately 40 days after influenza vaccine administration. The method behind the library was RT-PCR. TCRdb lists the instrument as Illumina HiSeq 2500. Using fastp at Q25 and MiXCR, TCRdb reprocessed the public reads and kept productive beta chains. CDR3 protein duplicates are merged, each entry listing the most common genes and DNA. The sample records roughly 460,000 distinct CDR3 sequences, roughly 9.7% of which are singletons. Roughly 12% of the sample is held by the ten biggest clonotypes. The specimen comprised PBMCs from blood, sampled roughly 47 days after vaccination. This clonotype was sampled from a man aged 45-60 years who received an inactivated influenza vaccine. Donor details come from another sample of the same person, matched by shared clones. The rearranged chain carries TRBV2 and TRBJ2-1; TRBD2 fits 8 bases in the junction. The CDR3 loop reads CASSPNWGIPGLEYNEQFF. The sequenced DNA: TGTGCCAGCAGCCCAAATTGGGGGATCCCGGGACTAGAGTACAATGAGCAGTTCTTC.